This entry describes one T cell receptor beta chain. No antigen is known for it. Combining a sample-barcoded 5' primer with a J-beta primer mix, a second PCR ran for roughly 7 to 11 cycles. Using its own MiXCR run on the 5' RACE reads, TCRdb lists one record per CDR3 protein. The table has over a million distinct CDR3 sequences, 40% to 50% seen once; the top ten hold about 20%. This CDR3 comprises 15 residues. Trimming shortened V by 0 bases and J by 7 bases, and 15 bases separated the two germline ends. Germline CDR1 is GTSNPN and CDR2 is SVGIG (reference sequence). This sample stems from a study of blood T cells in healthy people across ages. General study results and limits: It was held that the diversity estimates obtained from one million T cells were underestimates.

Sequenced material: blood. The chain recombines TRBV30 with TRBJ1-4, with no clear D. The source is an older woman in good health. CDR3 protein: CAWSVLGREGEKLFF. The CDR3, as DNA: TGTGCCTGGAGTGTACTTGGCAGAGAGGGTGAAAAACTGTTTTTT. Complete variable domain (other parts from reference TRBV30 and TRBJ1-4): SQTIHQWPATLVQPVGSPLSLECTVEGTSNPNLYWYRQAAGRGLQLLFYSVGIGQISSEVPQNLSASRPQDRQFILSSKKLLLSDSGFYLCAWSVLGREGEKLFFGSGTQLSVL.